This T cell receptor (beta chain) is drawn from a study of blood T cells in healthy people across ages. Points from the study as a whole: The recorded TCR beta diversity per million T cells decreased in a roughly linear manner with age.

A sample-barcoded 5' primer and a J-beta primer mix were used in a second PCR of about 7 to 12 cycles. TCRdb recomputed calls from the 5' RACE reads with MiXCR, one row per CDR3 protein. The sample comprises about 900,000 distinct CDR3 sequences, about 44% of which are singletons, and roughly 13% rests with the top ten. As to this clonotype: Its target is unknown.

Germline assignment: CDR1 SQVTM and CDR2 ANQGSEA. V trimming: 3 bases; J trimming: 4 bases; junction bases outside the gene matches: 4. This CDR3 comprises 13 residues. V gene TRBV29-1 combines with J gene TRBJ2-5, with 8 bases fitting TRBD1. The source material was blood. The receptor was isolated from a man younger than 45 in good health. This CDR3 reads CSVEIDRGETQYF. CDR3 DNA sequence: TGCAGCGTTGAGATTGACAGGGGAGAGACCCAGTACTTC. Drawing the rest from reference TRBV29-1 and TRBJ2-5, the complete variable domain is SAVISQKPSRDICQRGTSLTIQCQVDSQVTMMFWYRQQPGQSLTLIATANQGSEATYESGFVIDKFPISRPNLTFSTLTVSNMSPEDSSIYLCSVEIDRGETQYFGPGTRLLVL.